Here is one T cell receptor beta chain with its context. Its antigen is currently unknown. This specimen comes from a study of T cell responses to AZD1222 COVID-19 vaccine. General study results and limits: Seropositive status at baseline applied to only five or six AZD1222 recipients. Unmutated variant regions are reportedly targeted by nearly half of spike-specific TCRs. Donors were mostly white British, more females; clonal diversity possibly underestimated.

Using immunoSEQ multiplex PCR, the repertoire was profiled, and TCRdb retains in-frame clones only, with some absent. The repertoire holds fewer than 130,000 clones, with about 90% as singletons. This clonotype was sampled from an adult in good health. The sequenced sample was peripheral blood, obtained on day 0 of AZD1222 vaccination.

The CDR3, as DNA: TGCGCCAGCAGCTTGGATGAGGGGGCGATTGGCGGCTACACCTTC. This translates into CASSLDEGAIGGYTF. The rearrangement links TRBV5-1 to TRBJ1-2; 7 bases align to TRBD1. The CDR3 runs 15 residues. CDR1 and CDR2 (germline): SGHRS, YFSETQ. J gave up 8 bases and V 0 bases, and 10 bases lay outside the gene matches.